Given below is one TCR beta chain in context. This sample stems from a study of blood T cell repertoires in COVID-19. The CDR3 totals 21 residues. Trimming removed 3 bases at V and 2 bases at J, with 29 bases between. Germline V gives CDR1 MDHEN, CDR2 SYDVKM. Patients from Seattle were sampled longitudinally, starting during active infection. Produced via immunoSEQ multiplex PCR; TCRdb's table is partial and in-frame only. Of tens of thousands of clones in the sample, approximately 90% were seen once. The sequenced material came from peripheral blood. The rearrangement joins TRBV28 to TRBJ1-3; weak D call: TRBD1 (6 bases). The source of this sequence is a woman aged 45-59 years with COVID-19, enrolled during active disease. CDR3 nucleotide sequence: TGTGCCAGCAGTTTGTGGCCCTTCCGCCCGGGACAAGTAAAAACTGGAAACACCATATATTTT. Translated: CASSLWPFRPGQVKTGNTIYF.